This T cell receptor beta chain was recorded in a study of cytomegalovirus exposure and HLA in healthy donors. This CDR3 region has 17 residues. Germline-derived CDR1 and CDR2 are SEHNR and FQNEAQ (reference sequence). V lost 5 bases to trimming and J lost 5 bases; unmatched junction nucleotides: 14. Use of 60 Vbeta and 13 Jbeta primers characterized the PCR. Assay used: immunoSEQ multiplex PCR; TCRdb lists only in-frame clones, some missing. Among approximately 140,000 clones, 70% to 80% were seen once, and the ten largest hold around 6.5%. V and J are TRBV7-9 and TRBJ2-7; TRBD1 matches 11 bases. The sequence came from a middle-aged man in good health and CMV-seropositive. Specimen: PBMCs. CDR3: CASSPSPLGQGVHEQYF. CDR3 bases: TGTGCCAGCAGCCCCTCCCCCTTGGGACAGGGGGTCCACGAGCAGTACTTC.